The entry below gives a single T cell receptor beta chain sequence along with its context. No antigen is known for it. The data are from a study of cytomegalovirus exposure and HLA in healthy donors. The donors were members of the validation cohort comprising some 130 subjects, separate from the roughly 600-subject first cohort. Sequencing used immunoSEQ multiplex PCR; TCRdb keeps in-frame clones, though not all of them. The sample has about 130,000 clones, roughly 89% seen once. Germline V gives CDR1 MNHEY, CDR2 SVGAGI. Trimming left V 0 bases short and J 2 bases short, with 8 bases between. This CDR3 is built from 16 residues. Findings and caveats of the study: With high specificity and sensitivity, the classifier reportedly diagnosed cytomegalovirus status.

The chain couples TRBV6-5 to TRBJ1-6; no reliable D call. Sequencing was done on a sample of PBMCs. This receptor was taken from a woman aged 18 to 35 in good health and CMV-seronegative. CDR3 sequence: CASSYSPGTYNSPLHF. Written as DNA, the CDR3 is TGTGCCAGCAGTTACTCTCCGGGAACCTATAATTCACCCCTCCACTTT.